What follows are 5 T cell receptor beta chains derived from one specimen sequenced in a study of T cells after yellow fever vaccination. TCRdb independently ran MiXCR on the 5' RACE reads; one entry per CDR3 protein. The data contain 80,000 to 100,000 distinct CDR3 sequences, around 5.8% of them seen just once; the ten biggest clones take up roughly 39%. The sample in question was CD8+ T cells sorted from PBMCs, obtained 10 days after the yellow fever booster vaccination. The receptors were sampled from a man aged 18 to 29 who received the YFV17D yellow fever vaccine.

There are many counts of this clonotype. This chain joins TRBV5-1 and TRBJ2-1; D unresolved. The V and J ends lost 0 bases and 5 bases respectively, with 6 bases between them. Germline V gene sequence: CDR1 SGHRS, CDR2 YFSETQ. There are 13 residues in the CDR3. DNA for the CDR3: TGCGCCAGCAGCTTGGAGTTGAACAATGAGCAGTTCTTC. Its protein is CASSLELNNEQFF.

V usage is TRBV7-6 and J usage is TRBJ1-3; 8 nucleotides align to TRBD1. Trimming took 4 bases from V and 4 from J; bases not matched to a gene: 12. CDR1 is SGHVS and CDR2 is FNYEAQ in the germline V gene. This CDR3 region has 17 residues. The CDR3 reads CASSSWTGLDTGNTIYF. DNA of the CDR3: TGTGCCAGCAGCTCGTGGACAGGGCTCGACACGGGAAACACCATATATTTT.

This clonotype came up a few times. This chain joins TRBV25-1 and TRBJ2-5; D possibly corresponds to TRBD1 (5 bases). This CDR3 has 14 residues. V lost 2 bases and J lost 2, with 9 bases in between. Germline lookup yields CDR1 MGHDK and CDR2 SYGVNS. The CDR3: CASSEVRGQETQYF. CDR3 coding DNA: TGTGCCAGCAGTGAAGTAAGGGGACAAGAGACCCAGTACTTC.

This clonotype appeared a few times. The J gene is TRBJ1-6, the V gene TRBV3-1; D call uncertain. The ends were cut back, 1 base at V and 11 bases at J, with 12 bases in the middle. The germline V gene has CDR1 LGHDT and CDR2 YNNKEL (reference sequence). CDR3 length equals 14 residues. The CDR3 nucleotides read TGTGCCAGCAGCCAAGGCCTGGTGGGTACACCCCTCCACTTT. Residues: CASSQGLVGTPLHF.

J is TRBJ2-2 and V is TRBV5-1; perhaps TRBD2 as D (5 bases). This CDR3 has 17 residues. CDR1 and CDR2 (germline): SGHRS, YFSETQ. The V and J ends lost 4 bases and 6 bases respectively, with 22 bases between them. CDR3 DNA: TGCGCCAGCAGCCCATCCCGCCGGGGATTGAGTCCCGGGGAGCTGTTTTTT. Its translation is CASSPSRRGLSPGELFF.